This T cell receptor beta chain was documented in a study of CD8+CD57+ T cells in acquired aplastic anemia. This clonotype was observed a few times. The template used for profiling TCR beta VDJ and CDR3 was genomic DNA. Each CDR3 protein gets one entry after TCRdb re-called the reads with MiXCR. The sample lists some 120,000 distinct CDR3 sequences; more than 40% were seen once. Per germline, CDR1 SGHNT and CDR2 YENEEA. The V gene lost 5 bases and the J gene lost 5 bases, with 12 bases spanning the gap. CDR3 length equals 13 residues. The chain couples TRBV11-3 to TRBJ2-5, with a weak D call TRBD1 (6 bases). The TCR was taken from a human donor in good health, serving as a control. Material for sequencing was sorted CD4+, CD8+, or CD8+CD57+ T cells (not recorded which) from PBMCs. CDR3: CASSTTGWETQYF. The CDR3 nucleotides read TGTGCCAGCAGCACCACAGGGTGGGAGACCCAGTACTTC.